The 19 T cell receptor beta chains presented below share a single source sample, sequenced in a study of blood T cells in healthy people across ages. The second PCR ran roughly 6 to 12 cycles with a sample-barcoded 5' primer and J-beta primers. One entry per CDR3 protein, called by TCRdb with MiXCR from the 5' RACE reads. The sample yields some 1.1 million distinct CDR3 sequences, more than 30% seen once. Sequenced sample: blood. These receptors came from a man in his late teens or twenties in good health.

The V and J genes are TRBV16 and TRBJ1-5; TRBD1 is a possible D gene (5 bases). CDR3 length: 16 amino acids. Germline V gene lookup returns CDR1 KGHSY and CDR2 FQNENV. V lost 4 bases, J lost 7 bases, and 20 bases lay in between. CDR3 protein: CASSLPWGRGRQPQHF. Here the CDR3 DNA reads TGTGCCAGCAGCCTTCCATGGGGCCGAGGTAGACAGCCCCAGCATTTT.

This clonotype was seen a few times. V gene TRBV6-6 combines with J gene TRBJ2-3; TRBD2 aligns across 7 bases. Germline V gene sequence: CDR1 MNHNY, CDR2 SVGAGI (reference sequence). There are 15 residues in the CDR3. V shed 5 bases, J shed 2 bases, and the junction held 7 bases outside the gene matches. The CDR3 DNA is TGTGCCAGCAGTCCCGCCCGGGGGGTCACAGATACGCAGTATTTT. This gives the protein CASSPARGVTDTQYF.

V and J are TRBV6-2 or TRBV6-3 and TRBJ2-3; 7 bases agree with TRBD1. Trimming took 6 bases from V and 6 from J; bases not matched to a gene: 12. The CDR3 extends over 15 amino acids. Germline V gene sequence: CDR1 MNHEY, CDR2 SVGEGT. The DNA for the CDR3 is TGTGCCAGCAGCAGGGACAGTGCTACCCTGGATACGCAGTATTTT. Translating gives CASSRDSATLDTQYF.

This clonotype was observed a handful of times. This sequence joins TRBV7-2 and TRBJ2-7; no reliable D call. The CDR3 has 14 residues. CDR1 is SGHTA, CDR2 FQGNSA, per germline. Trimming removed 3 bases from V and 0 bases from J, with 9 bases in between. The CDR3 is CASSLFESSYEQYF. The CDR3 nucleotides are TGTGCCAGCAGCTTGTTCGAGAGCTCCTACGAGCAGTACTTC.

V and J are TRBV20-1 and TRBJ2-5; the match to TRBD1 covers 10 bases. The CDR3 is made up of 14 amino acids. Germline V lookup: CDR1 DFQATT, CDR2 SNEGSKA (reference sequence). J was trimmed by 11 bases and V by 6 bases; bases with no gene match: 15. CDR3 loop: CSAVRTGGFNEQYF. CDR3 bases: TGCAGTGCGGTCCGGACAGGGGGTTTCAATGAGCAGTACTTC.

This chain uses TRBV5-1 with TRBJ1-1; D unclear. Looked up from germline, CDR1 is SGHRS and CDR2 is YFSETQ. CDR3 length equals 14 residues. V was trimmed by 5 bases and J by 2 bases, leaving 13 bases between them. The DNA of the CDR3 is TGCGCCAGCAGTACGACGAGGGTAAACACTGAAGCTTTCTTT. This translates into CASSTTRVNTEAFF. Filled out from reference TRBV5-1 and TRBJ1-1, the complete variable domain reads KAGVTQTPRYLIKTRGQQVTLSCSPISGHRSVSWYQQTPGQGLQFLFEYFSETQRNKGNFPGRFSGRQFSNSRSEMNVSTLELGDSALYLCASSTTRVNTEAFFGQGTRLTVV.

The rearrangement uses TRBV9 and TRBJ1-1; D is perhaps TRBD1 (6 bases). Germline V CDR1 and CDR2: SGDLS, YYNGEE. The CDR3 is 14 amino acids. Trimming removed 4 bases from V and 2 bases from J, with 12 bases in between. The CDR3 coding sequence is TGTGCCAGCAGCATAACAGGGACAAACACTGAAGCTTTCTTT. Its protein is CASSITGTNTEAFF.

The J gene is TRBJ1-1, the V gene TRBV6-5, with D possibly matching TRBD1 (5 bases). V lost 2 bases and J 1 base, leaving 11 bases between the germline ends. Germline V CDR1 and CDR2: MNHEY, SVGAGI. The CDR3 sequence is 15 residues long. The CDR3 region has the DNA TGTGCCAGCAGTTACGGGGCGGGACCGAACACTGAAGCTTTCTTT. This sequence encodes CASSYGAGPNTEAFF.

This clonotype was recorded a few times. V usage is TRBV20-1 and J usage is TRBJ2-1, with 11 bases matching TRBD1. Germline CDR1 is DFQATT and CDR2 is SNEGSKA (reference sequence). There are 11 residues in the CDR3. The CDR3 protein is CRGQGDREQFF. CDR3 nucleotide sequence: TGCAGGGGACAGGGGGATCGGGAGCAGTTCTTC.

The chain couples TRBV3-1 to TRBJ2-7; D ambiguous. Per germline, CDR1 LGHDT and CDR2 YNNKEL (reference sequence). CDR3 length equals 15 residues. The ends were cut back, 3 bases at V and 0 bases at J, with 12 bases in the middle. CDR3 nucleotide sequence: TGTGCCAGCAGCCATGTGACTGAAAACTCCTACGAGCAGTACTTC. As protein: CASSHVTENSYEQYF.

The CDR3 sequence is CASSPKQGAPHSNQPQHF. The CDR3, as DNA: TGTGCCAGCAGTCCGAAGCAGGGAGCCCCCCATAGCAATCAGCCCCAGCATTTT. The chain is built from TRBV12-3 or TRBV12-4 and TRBJ1-5; weak D call: TRBD1 (5 bases). This CDR3 comprises 18 residues. Trimming pared 5 bases from V and 0 bases from J, leaving 20 bases between.

The J gene is TRBJ1-1, the V gene TRBV20-1, with TRBD1 as a possible D gene (5 bases). CDR1 is DFQATT and CDR2 is SNEGSKA in the germline V gene (reference sequence). The length of the CDR3 is 15 residues. V shed 0 bases and J shed 1 base, with 12 bases lying between them. The CDR3 here is CSARDRRTQNTEAFF. The DNA of the CDR3 is TGCAGTGCTAGAGATAGAAGGACACAGAACACTGAAGCTTTCTTT.

This clonotype was detected a few times. The V gene is TRBV20-1, the J gene TRBJ2-7, with 10 bases fitting TRBD1. The CDR3 consists of 13 residues. Germline CDR1 and CDR2: DFQATT and SNEGSKA (reference sequence). The CDR3, as DNA: TGCAGATGGGACAGGGGTACATCCAATGAGCAGTACTTC. Translation: CRWDRGTSNEQYF.

This clonotype was seen at least ten times. The rearrangement joins TRBV2 to TRBJ1-5, with TRBD1 matching over 7 bases. Germline V gives CDR1 SNHLY, CDR2 FYNNEI. Germline trimming cut 3 bases from V and 4 bases from J; bases unmatched to any gene: 18. The CDR3 spans 19 residues. The CDR3 is CASSDSARGVMSPNQPQHF. CDR3 DNA sequence: TGTGCCAGCAGTGATTCAGCCAGGGGGGTTATGTCCCCGAATCAGCCCCAGCATTTT.

A remark on this clonotype: A junction boundary mismatches the germline segment, possibly from a read error. This chain joins TRBV11-2 and TRBJ2-1; D could derive from TRBD1 or TRBD2 (5 bases each). In germline, CDR1 is SGHAT, CDR2 FQNNGV. The CDR3 loop spans 16 amino acids. CDR3 nucleotides: TGTGCCGGCAGCTTATCCCTGGGGACGCGATACAATGAGCAGTTCTTC. Translating it yields CAGSLSLGTRYNEQFF.

The rearrangement links TRBV6-6 to TRBJ2-5, with TRBD1 as a possible D gene (5 bases). Trimming shortened V by 7 bases and J by 1 base, and 16 bases separated the two germline ends. The CDR3 loop spans 15 amino acids. In germline, CDR1 is MNHNY, CDR2 SVGAGI (reference sequence). CDR3 nucleotides: TGTGCCAGCAATCAGGGAAACCCTAGCCAAGAGACCCAGTACTTC. Protein: CASNQGNPSQETQYF.

This CDR3 is CSARDELAGGYNEQFF. CDR3 DNA: TGCAGTGCTAGAGACGAACTAGCGGGGGGATACAATGAGCAGTTCTTC. The chain uses TRBV20-1 and TRBJ2-1; 12 nucleotides line up with TRBD2. The CDR3 totals 16 residues. Germline CDR1 and CDR2: DFQATT and SNEGSKA (reference sequence). Trimming took 0 bases from V and 4 from J; bases not matched to a gene: 4.

Points on this clonotype: A much larger clone differs from this one at a single base, so this may be a read error. The chain uses TRBV7-9 and TRBJ2-5; D might be TRBD2 (5 bases). The CDR3 is 14 amino acids. Germline V lookup: CDR1 SEHNR, CDR2 FQNEAQ (reference sequence). In nucleotides, the CDR3 is TGTACCAGCAGCTTAGCGCGAGTATTGGAGACCCAGTACTTC. The encoded protein is CTSSLARVLETQYF. Full variable domain (outside the CDR3, taken from reference TRBV7-9 and TRBJ2-5): DTGVSQNPRHKITKRGQNVTFRCDPISEHNRLYWYRQTLGQGPEFLTYFQNEAQLEKSRLLSDRFSAERPKGSFSTLEIQRTEQGDSAMYLCTSSLARVLETQYFGPGTRLLVL.

This sequence joins TRBV13 and TRBJ1-6, with 7 bases identical to TRBD1. From germline, CDR1 is PRHDT and CDR2 FYEKMQ (reference sequence). This CDR3 spans 15 amino acids. V gave up 0 bases and J gave up 7 bases; unmatched junction bases: 3. The CDR3 coding sequence is TGTGCCAGCAGCTTAGGTTACAGGGGCAATTCACCCCTCCACTTT. Translated, it gives CASSLGYRGNSPLHF. Full variable domain (remainder filled in from reference TRBV13 and TRBJ1-6): AAGVIQSPRHLIKEKRETATLKCYPIPRHDTVYWYQQGPGQDPQFLISFYEKMQSDKGSIPDRFSAQQFSDYHSELNMSSLELGDSALYFCASSLGYRGNSPLHFGNGTRLTVT.